The clone carrying this T cell receptor beta chain was counted between two and nine times. The CDR3 has 13 residues. J was trimmed by 4 bases and V by 5 bases; bases with no gene match: 3. Germline V CDR1 and CDR2: LGHNA, YNFKEQ. Original data processing: Amplification of reference gene primers provided the estimated nucleated cell counts. Measured with immunoSEQ multiplex PCR; TCRdb has only the in-frame clones, and not every one. That table is the source of V, J and clone size, and D and trimming were worked out from the DNA. The table records about 110,000 clones, about three quarters of them present only once. The source of the sample is a study of blood T cell repertoires in COVID-19. Study as a whole: Material from acute and convalescent COVID-19 was sourced from the United States, Italy and Spain. PBMCs, B-cell-depleted T cells, or T cells were the source of the cDNA or gDNA that made up the material.

The receptor was derived from a woman older than 75 with active or convalescent COVID-19. The sequenced sample was peripheral blood. The rearrangement links TRBV4-2 to TRBJ2-7, with 9 bases lining up with TRBD2. CDR3 loop: CASSSSGRYEQYF. For the CDR3, the DNA is TGTGCCAGCAGCTCCAGCGGGAGGTACGAGCAGTACTTC.